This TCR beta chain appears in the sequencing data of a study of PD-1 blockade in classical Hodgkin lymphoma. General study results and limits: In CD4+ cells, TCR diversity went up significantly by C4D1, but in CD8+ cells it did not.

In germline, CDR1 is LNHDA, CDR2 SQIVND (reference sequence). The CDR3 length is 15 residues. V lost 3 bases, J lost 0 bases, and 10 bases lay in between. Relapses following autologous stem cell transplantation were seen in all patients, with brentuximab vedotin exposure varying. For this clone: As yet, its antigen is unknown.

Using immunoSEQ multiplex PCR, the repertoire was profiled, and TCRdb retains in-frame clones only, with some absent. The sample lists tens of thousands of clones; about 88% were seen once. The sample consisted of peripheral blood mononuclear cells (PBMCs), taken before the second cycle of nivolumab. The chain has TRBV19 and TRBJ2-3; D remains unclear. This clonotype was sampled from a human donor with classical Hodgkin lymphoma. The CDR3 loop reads CASSIRHSSTDTQYF. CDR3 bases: TGTGCCAGTAGTATCCGTCATTCTAGCACAGATACGCAGTATTTT.